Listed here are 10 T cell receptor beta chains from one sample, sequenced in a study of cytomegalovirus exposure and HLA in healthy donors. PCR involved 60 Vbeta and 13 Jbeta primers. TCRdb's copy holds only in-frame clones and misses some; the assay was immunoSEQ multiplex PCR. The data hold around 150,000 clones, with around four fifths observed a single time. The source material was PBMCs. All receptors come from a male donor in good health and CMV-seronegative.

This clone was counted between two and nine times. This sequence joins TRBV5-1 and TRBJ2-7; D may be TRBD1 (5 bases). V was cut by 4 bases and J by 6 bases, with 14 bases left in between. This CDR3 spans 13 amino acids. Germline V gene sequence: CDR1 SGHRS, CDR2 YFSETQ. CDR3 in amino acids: CASSRGGQVEQYF. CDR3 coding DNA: TGCGCCAGCAGCAGGGGTGGCCAGGTCGAGCAGTACTTC.

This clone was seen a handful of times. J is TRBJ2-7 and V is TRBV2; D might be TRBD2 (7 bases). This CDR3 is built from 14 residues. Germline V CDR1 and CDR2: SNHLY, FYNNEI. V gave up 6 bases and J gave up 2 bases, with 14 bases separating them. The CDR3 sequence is CASRGGTIAYEQYF. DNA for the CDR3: TGTGCCAGCAGGGGAGGGACAATCGCCTACGAGCAGTACTTC.

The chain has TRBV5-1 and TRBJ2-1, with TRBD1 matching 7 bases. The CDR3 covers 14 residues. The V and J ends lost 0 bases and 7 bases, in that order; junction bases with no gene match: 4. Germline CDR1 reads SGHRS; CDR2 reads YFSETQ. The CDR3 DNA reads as TGCGCCAGCAGCTTGGATTCGGACAGGAATGAGCAGTTCTTC. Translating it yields CASSLDSDRNEQFF.

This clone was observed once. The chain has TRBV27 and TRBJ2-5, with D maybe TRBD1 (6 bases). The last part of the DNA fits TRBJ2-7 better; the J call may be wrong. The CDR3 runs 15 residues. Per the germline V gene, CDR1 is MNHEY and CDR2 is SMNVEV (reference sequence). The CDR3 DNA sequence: TGTGCCAGCAGCCCCGAAGGGACAACAACCTACGAGCAGTACTTC. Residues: CASSPEGTTTYEQYF.

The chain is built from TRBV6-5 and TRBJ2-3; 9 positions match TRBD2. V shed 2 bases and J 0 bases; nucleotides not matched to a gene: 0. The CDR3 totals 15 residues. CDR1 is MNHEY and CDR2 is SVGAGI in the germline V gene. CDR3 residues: CASSYTSGSTDTQYF. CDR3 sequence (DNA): TGTGCCAGCAGTTACACTAGCGGGAGCACAGATACGCAGTATTTT.

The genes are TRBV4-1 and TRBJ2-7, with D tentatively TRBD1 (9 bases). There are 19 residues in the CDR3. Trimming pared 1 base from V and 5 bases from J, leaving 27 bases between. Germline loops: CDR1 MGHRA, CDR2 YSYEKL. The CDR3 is CASSQVFRDRATGGDEQYF. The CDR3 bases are TGCGCCAGCAGCCAAGTTTTCAGGGACAGGGCTACCGGGGGGGACGAGCAGTACTTC.

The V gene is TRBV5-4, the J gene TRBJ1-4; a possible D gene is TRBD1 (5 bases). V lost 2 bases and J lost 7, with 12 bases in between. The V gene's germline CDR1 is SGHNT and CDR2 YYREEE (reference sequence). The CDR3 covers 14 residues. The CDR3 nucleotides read TGTGCCAGCAGCTTTGAAGGGGAAGGTGAAAAACTGTTTTTT. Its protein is CASSFEGEGEKLFF.

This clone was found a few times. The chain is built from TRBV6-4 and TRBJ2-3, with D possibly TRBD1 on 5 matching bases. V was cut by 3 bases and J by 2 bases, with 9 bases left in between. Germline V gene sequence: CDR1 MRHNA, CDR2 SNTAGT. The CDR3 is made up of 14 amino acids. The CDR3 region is CASSETGPTDTQYF. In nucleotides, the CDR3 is TGTGCCAGCAGTGAAACAGGCCCCACAGATACGCAGTATTTT.

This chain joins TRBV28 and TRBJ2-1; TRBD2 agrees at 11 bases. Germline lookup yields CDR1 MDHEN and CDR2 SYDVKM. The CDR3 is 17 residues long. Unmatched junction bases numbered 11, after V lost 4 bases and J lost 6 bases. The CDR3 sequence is CASSSLSGRALGNEQFF. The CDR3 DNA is TGTGCCAGCAGTTCACTTAGCGGGAGGGCCCTGGGCAATGAGCAGTTCTTC.

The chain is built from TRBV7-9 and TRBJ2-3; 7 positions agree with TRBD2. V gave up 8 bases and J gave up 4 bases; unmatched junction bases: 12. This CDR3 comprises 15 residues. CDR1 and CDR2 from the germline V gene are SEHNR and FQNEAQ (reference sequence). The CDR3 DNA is TGTGCCAGCCGCCCACCGACTAGCTCATCAGATACGCAGTATTTT. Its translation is CASRPPTSSSDTQYF.